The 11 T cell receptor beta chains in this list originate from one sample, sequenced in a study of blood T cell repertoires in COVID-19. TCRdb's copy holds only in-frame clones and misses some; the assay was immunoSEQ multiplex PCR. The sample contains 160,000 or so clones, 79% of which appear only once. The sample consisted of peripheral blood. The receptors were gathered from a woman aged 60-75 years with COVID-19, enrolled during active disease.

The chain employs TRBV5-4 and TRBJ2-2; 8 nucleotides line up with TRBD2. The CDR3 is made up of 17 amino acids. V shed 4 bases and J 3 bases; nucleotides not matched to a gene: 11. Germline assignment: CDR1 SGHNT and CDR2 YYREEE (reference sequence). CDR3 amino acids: CASSVGLAVRDTGELFF. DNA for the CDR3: TGTGCCAGCAGCGTAGGACTAGCCGTCCGGGACACCGGGGAGCTGTTTTTT. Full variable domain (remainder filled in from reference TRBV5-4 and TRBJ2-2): ETGVTQSPTHLIKTRGQQVTLRCSSQSGHNTVSWYQQALGQGPQFIFQYYREEENGRGNFPPRFSGLQFPNYSSELNVNALELDDSALYLCASSVGLAVRDTGELFFGEGSRLTVL.

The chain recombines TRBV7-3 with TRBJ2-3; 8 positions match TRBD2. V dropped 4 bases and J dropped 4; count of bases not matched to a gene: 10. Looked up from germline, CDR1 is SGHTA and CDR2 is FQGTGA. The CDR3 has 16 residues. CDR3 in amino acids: CASSSLAGGDSDTQYF. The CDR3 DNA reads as TGTGCCAGCAGCTCTCTAGCGGGCGGGGACTCAGATACGCAGTATTTT.

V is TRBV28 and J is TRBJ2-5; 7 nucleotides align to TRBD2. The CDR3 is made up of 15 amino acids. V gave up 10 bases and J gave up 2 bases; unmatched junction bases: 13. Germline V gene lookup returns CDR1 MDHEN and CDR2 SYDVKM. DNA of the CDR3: TGTGCCACCCGGCAAATTAGCGGGCCGCAAGAGACCCAGTACTTC. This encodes CATRQISGPQETQYF.

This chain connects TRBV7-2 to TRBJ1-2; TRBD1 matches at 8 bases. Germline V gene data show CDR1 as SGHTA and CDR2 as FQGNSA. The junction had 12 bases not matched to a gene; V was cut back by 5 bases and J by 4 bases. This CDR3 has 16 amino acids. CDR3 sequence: CASSETGGVLFYGYTF. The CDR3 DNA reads TGTGCCAGCAGCGAAACAGGGGGTGTCTTGTTCTATGGCTACACCTTC.

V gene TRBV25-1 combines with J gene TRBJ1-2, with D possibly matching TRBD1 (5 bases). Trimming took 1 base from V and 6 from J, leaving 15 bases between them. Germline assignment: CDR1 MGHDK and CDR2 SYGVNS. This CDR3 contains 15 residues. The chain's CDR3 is CASSEFSRERNGYTF. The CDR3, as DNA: TGTGCCAGCAGTGAATTTAGCAGGGAAAGGAATGGCTACACCTTC.

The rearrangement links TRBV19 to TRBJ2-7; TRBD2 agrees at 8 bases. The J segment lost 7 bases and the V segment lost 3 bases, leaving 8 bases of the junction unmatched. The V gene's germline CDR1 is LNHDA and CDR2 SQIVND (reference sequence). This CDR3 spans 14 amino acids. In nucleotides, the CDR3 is TGTGCCAGTAGTATGCCCCGGGGGGGGGTAGAGCAGTACGTC. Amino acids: CASSMPRGGVEQYV.

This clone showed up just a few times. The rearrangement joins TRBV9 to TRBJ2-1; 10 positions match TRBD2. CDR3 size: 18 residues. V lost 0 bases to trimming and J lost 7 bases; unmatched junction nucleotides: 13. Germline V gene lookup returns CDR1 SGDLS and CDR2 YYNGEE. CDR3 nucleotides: TGTGCCAGCAGCGTAGCCAGCGGGGGGGCAGGATTGGGGAATGAGCAGTTCTTC. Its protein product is CASSVASGGAGLGNEQFF.

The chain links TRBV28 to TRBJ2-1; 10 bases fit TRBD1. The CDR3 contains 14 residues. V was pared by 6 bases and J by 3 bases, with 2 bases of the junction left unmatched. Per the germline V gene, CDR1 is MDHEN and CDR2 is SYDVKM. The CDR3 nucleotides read TGTGCCAGCAGGGGACAGGGGTACTACAATGAGCAGTTCTTC. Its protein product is CASRGQGYYNEQFF.

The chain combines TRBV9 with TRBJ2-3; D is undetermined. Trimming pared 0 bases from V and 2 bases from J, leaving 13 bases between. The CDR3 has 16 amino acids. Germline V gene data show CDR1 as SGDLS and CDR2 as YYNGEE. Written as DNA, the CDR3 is TGTGCCAGCAGCGTAGGCTCTGGCGGATACACAGATACGCAGTATTTT. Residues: CASSVGSGGYTDTQYF.

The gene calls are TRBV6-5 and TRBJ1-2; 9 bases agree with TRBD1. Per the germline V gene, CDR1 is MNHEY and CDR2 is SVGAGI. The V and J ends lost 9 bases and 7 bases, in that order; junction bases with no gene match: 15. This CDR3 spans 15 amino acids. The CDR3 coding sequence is TGTGCCAGTATTGACAGCGGACAGGGGCTAGGTGGCTACACCTTC. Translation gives CASIDSGQGLGGYTF.

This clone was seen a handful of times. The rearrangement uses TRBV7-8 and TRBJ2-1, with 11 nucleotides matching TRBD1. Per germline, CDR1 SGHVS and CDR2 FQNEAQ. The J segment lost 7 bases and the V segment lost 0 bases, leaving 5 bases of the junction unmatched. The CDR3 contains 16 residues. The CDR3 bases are TGTGCCAGCAGCTTAGCGTCGGGACAGGGGGGGAATGAGCAGTTCTTC. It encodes CASSLASGQGGNEQFF.